The present T cell receptor beta chain was sequenced within a study of cytomegalovirus exposure and HLA in healthy donors. Points from the study as a whole: Versus the approximately 700-donor mean, an Asian-associated ancestry cluster reportedly showed fewer N-insertions in a later analysis.

The CDR3 has 16 residues. The germline V gene has CDR1 MNHEY and CDR2 SMNVEV (reference sequence). Losses at the gene ends were 7 bases for V and 4 bases for J; bases not matched to a gene: 15. A multiplex PCR was run with 60 Vbeta primers and 13 Jbeta primers. Libraries were prepared by immunoSEQ multiplex PCR; TCRdb keeps only in-frame clonotypes and omits some of them. The sample lists about 150,000 clones, around 83% seen once, with about 2.4% in the top ten. Of note for this clone: Antigen specificity is unknown.

The chain uses TRBV27 and TRBJ2-7, with 8 positions matching TRBD2. This receptor was obtained from a woman aged 18 to 35 in good health and CMV-seronegative. The sample was PBMCs. The CDR3 coding sequence is TGTGCCAGCACCCCAGTCTCGGGGGGGGCGTTTTACGAGCAGTACTTC. Its translation is CASTPVSGGAFYEQYF.